This T cell receptor beta chain is drawn from a study of human T cells and chemical hapten exposure. About the research overall: Weekly diphenylcyclopropenone doses were given to patients' scalps across the roughly 25-week study. A mostly female patient group had alopecia areata, totalis or universalis.

Germline CDR1 reads SGHVS; CDR2 reads FQNEAQ. The length of the CDR3 is 14 residues. The V end lost 1 base, the J end lost 8 bases, and 12 bases lay between the germline ends. Time point denoted: pre-sensitization, week 0. Sample treatment: therapeutic diphenylcyclopropenone sensitization with weekly scalp DPC. The study's findings and limits: Counts of expanded TCRs at PT1 were positively correlated with patch test score.

This clonotype came up a few times. Its antigen is as yet unknown. Attachment of unique molecular identifiers to individual cDNA molecules was performed in the library. TCRdb independently ran MiXCR on the RACE reads; one entry per CDR3 protein. The sample has about 180,000 distinct CDR3 sequences, under 35% seen once. The specimen was whole blood, collected in connection with sensitization to the hapten diphenylcyclopropenone (DPC). The origin of this receptor is a woman in her 30s with alopecia areata. Some clones in this sample may be carry-over from other donors' samples. The genes are TRBV7-8 and TRBJ1-5; no definite D call. Written as DNA, the CDR3 is TGTGCCAGCAGCTTAGAAGGAGGGTACAAGCCCCAGCATTTT. It codes for CASSLEGGYKPQHF. The whole variable domain, remainder taken from reference TRBV7-8 and TRBJ1-5, is GAGVSQSPRYKVAKRGQDVALRCDPISGHVSLFWYQQALGQGPEFLTYFQNEAQLDKSGLPSDRFFAERPEGSVSTLKIQRTQQEDSAVYLCASSLEGGYKPQHFGDGTRLSIL.